A selection of T cell receptor beta chains follows, all from one sample in a study of T cell responses to AZD1222 COVID-19 vaccine. Sequencing was performed with immunoSEQ multiplex PCR; in TCRdb, only in-frame clones are kept and a portion is missing. The sample includes around 100,000 clones, about 86% seen only once; the top ten take about 3.5%. The source material was peripheral blood, sampled on day 0 of AZD1222 vaccination. All receptors come from an adult in good health. Both conserved end residues are part of each CDR3. D genes are given only for firm matches. Only part of the rows carry a size: once, few, many, or a class if the clone is expanded.

V gene	J gene	CDR3 length	clone size	D gene	CDR3 DNA	CDR3 protein
TRBV7-2	TRBJ1-5	12	-	-	TGTGCCAGCGGCACGTATCAGGAGCCCCAGCATTTT	CASGTYQEPQHF
TRBV4-1	TRBJ1-1	15	-	TRBD1	TGCGCCAGCAGCCGTACGACAGGGGAAAGCACTGAAGCTTTCTTT	CASSRTTGESTEAFF
TRBV10-1	TRBJ2-7	11	once	-	TGCGCACTTATTCAGGGCGGCGAGCAGTACTTC	CALIQGGEQYF
TRBV2	TRBJ1-2	13	-	-	TGTGCCAGCAGTTTTGGGACAAAGTATGGCTACACCTTC	CASSFGTKYGYTF
TRBV7-8	TRBJ2-1	13	-	TRBD2	TGTGCCAGCAGCTTAGGACTAGCGGGGGGGCAGTTCTTC	CASSLGLAGGQFF
TRBV5-5	TRBJ1-2	13	-	TRBD1	TGTGCCAGCAGCCTCAGGGGGGTCTATGGCTACACCTTC	CASSLRGVYGYTF
TRBV18	TRBJ2-1	17	-	-	TGTGCCAGCTCACCAGGGGGAGCCGTAGGTACCTACAATGAGCAGTTCTTC	CASSPGGAVGTYNEQFF
TRBV9	TRBJ2-7	15	-	-	TGTGCCAGCACCCCTGGGGGGTCCTTTTCCTACGAGCAGTACTTC	CASTPGGSFSYEQYF
TRBV5-1	TRBJ2-2	15	once	-	TGCGCCAGCAGCTTGGTCCAGGGGAACACCGGGGAGCTGTTTTTT	CASSLVQGNTGELFF
TRBV28	TRBJ1-2	13	-	-	TGTGCCAGCAGTTTAGGGGGGCTAGGTGGCTACACCTTC	CASSLGGLGGYTF
TRBV4-1	TRBJ1-1	19	-	TRBD1	TGCGCCAGCAGCCAACCGAGGACAGGGGCGATAAGAGTGAACACTGAAGCTTTCTTT	CASSQPRTGAIRVNTEAFF
TRBV3-1/TRBV3-2	TRBJ1-2	15	-	-	TGTGCCAGCAGCCAAGATGGGTACGGTAACTATGGCTACACCTTC	CASSQDGYGNYGYTF
TRBV18	TRBJ1-2	16	once	-	TGTGCCAGCTCCCCCGCTCAGCCGGTTCGGAACTATGGCTACACCTTC	CASSPAQPVRNYGYTF
TRBV9	TRBJ1-4	16	-	-	TGTGCCAGCAGCTCGACCGTAGATCCAACTAATGAAAAACTGTTTTTT	CASSSTVDPTNEKLFF
TRBV23-1	TRBJ2-1	10	once	-	TGCGCCAGCAGCCCCCCTGAGCAGTTCTTC	CASSPPEQFF
TRBV12-3/TRBV12-4	TRBJ1-5	13	-	-	TGTGCCAGCAGACCCACGAGCAATCAGCCCCAGCATTTT	CASRPTSNQPQHF
TRBV18	TRBJ1-4	14	-	-	TGTGCCAGCTCACTTCTCGATCAGGATGAAAAACTGTTTTTT	CASSLLDQDEKLFF
TRBV5-1	TRBJ1-4	12	-	-	TGCGCCAGCAGCACCACGGCGGGCAAACTGTTTTTT	CASSTTAGKLFF
TRBV28	TRBJ2-7	16	-	TRBD1	TGTGCCAGCAGTTCAGGGGGACAGGGTAATAGCTACGAGCAGTACTTC	CASSSGGQGNSYEQYF
TRBV28	TRBJ1-5	17	-	TRBD1	TGTGCCAGCAGTTTAAGGCCCGGGACAGTTAGCAATCAGCCCCAGCATTTT	CASSLRPGTVSNQPQHF
TRBV19	TRBJ1-6	16	-	TRBD1	TGTGCCAGTAGTACGCAAATGGGACAGACTAATTCACCCCTCCACTTT	CASSTQMGQTNSPLHF
TRBV6-5	TRBJ1-5	14	-	TRBD1	TGTGCCAGCAGATCGGGACAGGGCAATCAGCCCCAGCATTTT	CASRSGQGNQPQHF
TRBV28	TRBJ2-3	15	-	-	TGTGCCAGCAGTAGGCTCTCAGGGGTCGCAGATACGCAGTATTTT	CASSRLSGVADTQYF
TRBV30	TRBJ1-6	15	-	-	TGTGCCTGGAACCCACTAAGCTCCTATAATTCACCCCTCCACTTT	CAWNPLSSYNSPLHF
TRBV7-2	TRBJ1-3	16	few	-	TGTGCCAGCAGCTTAGCGGGGGGCGCCTCTGGAAACACCATATATTTT	CASSLAGGASGNTIYF
TRBV3-1/TRBV3-2	TRBJ2-7	16	once	-	TGTGCCAGCAGCCAGACCCAGAGGGATTTAAGGTACGAGCAGTACTTC	CASSQTQRDLRYEQYF
TRBV28	TRBJ2-1	15	-	TRBD1	TGTGCCAGCAGTCCTAGACAGGGGCCCTACAATGAGCAGTTCTTC	CASSPRQGPYNEQFF
TRBV21-1	TRBJ1-1	19	-	-	TGTGCCAGCAGCAAGGGCAGAAACTCGACAGGGGGCACGAACACTGAAGCTTTCTTT	CASSKGRNSTGGTNTEAFF
TRBV7-2	TRBJ1-1	14	-	-	TGTGCCAGCGGTCGTAAGGGAACCAACACTGAAGCTTTCTTT	CASGRKGTNTEAFF
TRBV4-3	TRBJ1-5	14	-	-	TGCGCCAGCAGCCTCAGGAGGGGGTATCAGCCCCAGCATTTT	CASSLRRGYQPQHF
TRBV9	TRBJ1-5	15	-	TRBD1	TGTGCCAGCAGCGAGGGGGCTCGGGGCAATCAGCCCCAGCATTTT	CASSEGARGNQPQHF
TRBV6-1	TRBJ1-2	15	once	-	TGTGCCAGCAGTGACCTCATTACTGCTAACTATGGCTACACCTTC	CASSDLITANYGYTF
TRBV6-4	TRBJ2-1	13	-	TRBD1	TGTGCCAGCAGTGCCCACAGGGGGCATGAGCAGTTCTTC	CASSAHRGHEQFF
TRBV5-1	TRBJ2-5	14	-	TRBD2	TGCGCCAGCCGTAGCGGGGGCCCAAAAGAGACCCAGTACTTC	CASRSGGPKETQYF
TRBV7-2	TRBJ1-1	11	-	-	TGTGCCAGCAGCTTAGCGATCGAAGCTTTCTTT	CASSLAIEAFF
TRBV28	TRBJ2-5	16	-	TRBD2	TGTGCCAGCAGCCCCAGGTTGCGGGGGGACCAAGAGACCCAGTACTTC	CASSPRLRGDQETQYF
TRBV7-8	TRBJ1-1	14	-	-	TGTGCCAGCAGCTTAGTGGTTGGGAACACTGAAGCTTTCTTT	CASSLVVGNTEAFF
TRBV6-5	TRBJ2-1	15	-	TRBD2	TGTGCCAGCAGCGTAGCGGGGGGAACGTACAATGAGCAGTTCTTC	CASSVAGGTYNEQFF
TRBV5-1	TRBJ2-1	16	-	TRBD2	TGCGCCAGCAGCTTGGCTTTGGGGAGGGGAGGCAATGAGCAGTTCTTC	CASSLALGRGGNEQFF
TRBV5-8	TRBJ1-2	13	-	-	TGTGCCAGCAGCTTGCTGAACAACTATGGCTACACCTTC	CASSLLNNYGYTF
TRBV6-2/TRBV6-3	TRBJ1-2	14	-	TRBD1	TGTGCCAGCAGTTACGGGACAGGGGCCTATGGCTACACCTTC	CASSYGTGAYGYTF
TRBV7-3	TRBJ1-4	13	-	-	TGTGCCAGCAGCTGGGACCGCGTTGAAAAACTGTTTTTT	CASSWDRVEKLFF
TRBV7-9	TRBJ1-4	16	-	-	TGTGCCAGCAGCCTCGTTGGGGGATCAGGGAATGAAAAACTGTTTTTT	CASSLVGGSGNEKLFF
TRBV10-3	TRBJ1-1	15	-	-	TGTGCCATCAGTGAGTCATCTCGAGGGGGTACTGAAGCTTTCTTT	CAISESSRGGTEAFF
TRBV27	TRBJ2-1	14	-	-	TGTGCCAGCAGCCCCAGGGCTATCAACAATGAGCAGTTCTTC	CASSPRAINNEQFF
TRBV6-1	TRBJ2-2	16	-	TRBD1	TGTGCCAGCAGTGACCGGACAGGGGGGGACACCGGGGAGCTGTTTTTT	CASSDRTGGDTGELFF
TRBV7-6	TRBJ1-5	15	-	-	TGTGCCAGCAGCTTACAGCAGGGGAGAAATCAGCCCCAGCATTTT	CASSLQQGRNQPQHF
TRBV7-2	TRBJ1-2	12	-	-	TGTGCCAGCAGTCCCACCACCTATGGCTACACCTTC	CASSPTTYGYTF
TRBV6-6	TRBJ1-4	13	-	-	TGTGCCAGCAGTGACAGGACGAACGAAAAACTGTTTTTT	CASSDRTNEKLFF
TRBV4-1	TRBJ1-6	15	-	TRBD1	TGCGCCAGCAGCCAGGAAGACAGGGGTCCTTCACCCCTCCACTTT	CASSQEDRGPSPLHF
TRBV18	TRBJ1-1	15	-	TRBD1	TGTGCCAGCTCCCCTGACAGGGGGCGGGACACTGAAGCTTTCTTT	CASSPDRGRDTEAFF
TRBV5-1	TRBJ2-3	15	-	-	TGCGCCAGCTCTCTAGGGGGAACTAGCACAGATACGCAGTATTTT	CASSLGGTSTDTQYF
TRBV10-1	TRBJ1-1	13	-	-	TGCGCCAGCAGTTGGGGACCCAACACTGAAGCTTTCTTT	CASSWGPNTEAFF
TRBV29-1	TRBJ2-5	12	-	-	TGCAGCGTTGAACACTACCAAGAGACCCAGTACTTC	CSVEHYQETQYF
TRBV9	TRBJ1-3	13	-	-	TGTGCCAGCAGCGTAGACGAGGGAAACACCATATATTTT	CASSVDEGNTIYF